The next 27 T cell receptor beta chains were all read from a single sample in a study of beta chain features in type 1 diabetes. Their target antigens are unknown. Reverse transcribing all isolated RNA meant expressed TCRB transcripts were sequenced. Repertoires were generated with immunoSEQ multiplex PCR, while TCRdb's copy carries only in-frame clones and drops some. The table lists hundreds of thousands of clones, about 14% of them singletons. Study outcomes and limitations: Among all four CD4+ subsets, Type 1 diabetes patients had TCRB CDR3s that were moderately but significantly shorter.

Material for sequencing was naive CD4+ T cells from blood. The receptors were gathered from a man younger than 30 with type 1 diabetes.

There are a few counts of this clone. The chain recombines TRBV14 with TRBJ2-5; tentative D call: TRBD1 (6 bases). The CDR3 runs to 15 residues. Trimming took 2 bases from V and 2 from J, leaving 12 bases between them. Germline CDR1 reads SGHDN; CDR2 reads FVKESK. CDR3 sequence: CASSQRAGAQETQYF. CDR3 sequence (DNA): TGTGCCAGCAGCCAACGAGCAGGGGCACAAGAGACCCAGTACTTC.

This clone was observed a few times. The J gene is TRBJ1-3, the V gene TRBV2; tentatively, D is TRBD1 (5 bases). Trimming cost V 7 bases and J 4 bases, with 14 bases left between them. Germline V CDR1 and CDR2: SNHLY, FYNNEI. The CDR3 covers 14 residues. CDR3 residues: CASTGLGLGNTIYF. The CDR3 nucleotides read TGTGCCAGCACCGGGCTGGGGCTCGGAAACACCATATATTTT.

This chain uses TRBV7-6 with TRBJ2-7; D remains unclear. The V and J ends lost 3 bases and 0 bases respectively, with 18 bases between them. The CDR3 runs to 17 residues. Germline V gene data show CDR1 as SGHVS and CDR2 as FNYEAQ. The CDR3, as DNA: TGTGCCAGCAGCTTTCCCCCCTCTGCGCCTAGCTCCTACGAGCAGTACTTC. Its translation is CASSFPPSAPSSYEQYF.

The chain carries TRBV7-9 and TRBJ1-1, with TRBD1 as a possible D gene (6 bases). Trimming cost V 8 bases and J 1 base, with 14 bases left between them. CDR3 length equals 14 residues. In germline, CDR1 is SEHNR, CDR2 FQNEAQ (reference sequence). The CDR3 DNA sequence: TGTGCCAGCGCTTTGTGGACAGCGAACACTGAAGCTTTCTTT. Its translation: CASALWTANTEAFF.

This sequence joins TRBV15 and TRBJ2-1, with TRBD2 as a possible D gene (6 bases). From germline, CDR1 is LNHNV and CDR2 YYDKDF (reference sequence). This CDR3 has 15 residues. Deletions cut 5 bases from V and 0 bases from J, with 11 bases between. Here the CDR3 DNA reads TGTGCCACCAGCCCCCATAGCGGCTCCTACAATGAGCAGTTCTTC. Its translation is CATSPHSGSYNEQFF.

The genes are TRBV7-2 and TRBJ2-7, with 12 positions matching TRBD2. The CDR3 length is 16 residues. Germline loops: CDR1 SGHTA, CDR2 FQGNSA. V shed 3 bases, J shed 0 bases, and the junction held 3 bases outside the gene matches. CDR3 sequence reads: CASSLTSGGYSYEQYF. CDR3 bases: TGTGCCAGCAGCTTGACTAGCGGGGGCTACTCCTACGAGCAGTACTTC.

The genes are TRBV7-2 and TRBJ2-1; D is unresolved. The length of the CDR3 is 16 residues. Germline loops: CDR1 SGHTA, CDR2 FQGNSA. Trimming took 5 bases from V and 8 from J, leaving 22 bases between them. This CDR3 is CASSRAALQSFYEQFF. CDR3 in DNA: TGTGCCAGCAGCCGCGCGGCCCTTCAGAGTTTCTATGAGCAGTTCTTC.

Only a few counts were recorded for this clone. J is TRBJ1-4 and V is TRBV7-9; D is undetermined. Germline V CDR1 and CDR2: SEHNR, FQNEAQ (reference sequence). The CDR3 contains 13 residues. Trimming left V 3 bases short and J 4 bases short, with 6 bases between. For the CDR3, the DNA is TGTGCCAGCAGCTTGAAAGTTAATGAAAAACTGTTTTTT. Amino acid sequence: CASSLKVNEKLFF.

This clone showed up just a few times. The chain combines TRBV6-1 with TRBJ2-3; D remains unclear. This CDR3 is 16 amino acids long. Trimming removed 3 bases from V and 2 bases from J, with 15 bases in between. The germline V gene encodes CDR1 MNHNS and CDR2 SASEGT. The CDR3 DNA follows: TGTGCCAGCAGTGACCGGCTAGGAAGAGACACAGATACGCAGTATTTT. It is translated as CASSDRLGRDTDTQYF.

The CDR3 DNA reads as TGTGCCAGCAGTACAACCGGGACAGGGTCTTATGAGCAGTTCTTC. It codes for CASSTTGTGSYEQFF. V usage is TRBV7-2 and J usage is TRBJ2-1, with 9 positions matching TRBD1. Unmatched junction bases numbered 11, after V lost 6 bases and J lost 8 bases. The length of the CDR3 is 15 residues. Germline V gives CDR1 SGHTA, CDR2 FQGNSA.

V is TRBV2 and J is TRBJ2-7; D is possibly TRBD1 or TRBD2 (5 bases each). CDR1 SNHLY and CDR2 FYNNEI come from the germline V gene. With 7 bases removed from V and 6 bases from J, the gap between germline ends came to 19 bases. CDR3 size: 14 residues. The CDR3 sequence is CASKLEGRVGEQYF. The DNA of the CDR3 is TGTGCCAGCAAACTTGAGGGCAGGGTGGGCGAGCAGTACTTC.

This clone was seen a handful of times. The chain has TRBV15 and TRBJ2-7; 12 positions agree with TRBD2. The CDR3 covers 14 residues. V dropped 4 bases and J dropped 7; count of bases not matched to a gene: 5. The germline V gene has CDR1 LNHNV and CDR2 YYDKDF (reference sequence). CDR3 in DNA: TGTGCCACCAGCACCCTAGCGGGAGGGCTTGAGCAGTACTTC. Amino acid sequence: CATSTLAGGLEQYF.

This clone was counted only a few times. The chain combines TRBV20-1 with TRBJ2-1, with 10 positions matching TRBD2. In germline, CDR1 is DFQATT, CDR2 SNEGSKA (reference sequence). The CDR3 extends over 11 amino acids. The CDR3 DNA follows: TGCATGTGGCTAGCGGGAGTTGAGCAGTTCTTC. Its translation: CMWLAGVEQFF.

This clone was picked up a small number of times. The chain carries TRBV19 and TRBJ2-5; D is perhaps TRBD1 or TRBD2 (5 bases each). Germline V gene lookup returns CDR1 LNHDA and CDR2 SQIVND (reference sequence). V lost 10 bases to trimming and J lost 0 bases, with 12 bases between them. The CDR3 sequence is 13 residues long. In DNA, the CDR3 is TGTGCCACGACACGGGACCACCAAGAGACCCAGTACTTC. Translation gives CATTRDHQETQYF. The full variable domain, its missing parts supplied by reference TRBV19 and TRBJ2-5, is DGGITQSPKYLFRKEGQNVTLSCEQNLNHDAMYWYRQDPGQGLRLIYYSQIVNDFQKGDIAEGYSVSREKKESFPLTVTSAQKNPTAFYLCATTRDHQETQYFGPGTRLLVL.

This clone was seen a handful of times. The chain recombines TRBV4-1 with TRBJ1-1; D gene ambiguous. This CDR3 is built from 13 residues. Germline CDR1 is MGHRA and CDR2 is YSYEKL. V lost 0 bases to trimming and J lost 10 bases, with 12 bases between them. For the CDR3, the DNA is TGCGCCAGCAGCCAAGATTATGAAGTGGGAGCTTTCTTT. This gives the protein CASSQDYEVGAFF.

The chain is built from TRBV5-1 and TRBJ2-3; D remains unclear. The V and J ends lost 0 bases and 8 bases respectively, with 4 bases between them. Germline CDR1 reads SGHRS; CDR2 reads YFSETQ. The CDR3 consists of 11 residues. The CDR3 DNA reads as TGCGCCAGCAGCTTGGTGGGTACGCAGTATTTT. Protein sequence: CASSLVGTQYF.

In its sample, this clone was seen a few times. The rearrangement uses TRBV2 and TRBJ2-5; TRBD1 might be the D (5 bases). CDR1 is SNHLY, CDR2 FYNNEI, per germline. This CDR3 is built from 14 residues. Trimming cost V 4 bases and J 0 bases, with 9 bases left between them. CDR3 sequence reads: CASSAQTDQETQYF. CDR3 bases: TGTGCCAGCAGTGCTCAGACAGACCAAGAGACCCAGTACTTC.

J is TRBJ2-7 and V is TRBV27, with 7 bases that match TRBD2. Germline trimming cut 8 bases from V and 3 bases from J; bases unmatched to any gene: 10. The CDR3 is made up of 14 amino acids. CDR1 and CDR2 (germline): MNHEY, SMNVEV (reference sequence). The CDR3 region has the DNA TGTGCCAGCGCGAAACAGCGGGGACTCTACGAGCAGTACTTC. Translated: CASAKQRGLYEQYF.

DNA for the CDR3: TGCGCCAGCAGCCAAGTAGGTGGGCGGGGTGGTATTTCCTACAATGAGCAGTTCTTC. It is translated as CASSQVGGRGGISYNEQFF. This chain connects TRBV4-3 to TRBJ2-1; the D gene is possibly TRBD2 (6 bases). Trimming stripped 1 base from V and 1 base from J, with 20 bases between. CDR1 is LGHNA and CDR2 is YSLEER in the germline V gene. The CDR3 runs to 19 residues.

This clone was counted a few times. The V gene is TRBV7-9, the J gene TRBJ2-5; D not certain. Germline CDR1 and CDR2: SEHNR and FQNEAQ (reference sequence). Trimming took 5 bases from V and 4 from J, leaving 5 bases between them. The CDR3 covers 11 residues. The CDR3 DNA follows: TGTGCCAGCAGCCGAGGAGAGACCCAGTACTTC. Translation gives CASSRGETQYF.

The chain combines TRBV9 with TRBJ1-6; D gene uncertain. CDR1 and CDR2 (germline): SGDLS, YYNGEE. Trimming cost V 1 base and J 5 bases, with 7 bases left between them. The CDR3 consists of 14 residues. CDR3 nucleotide sequence: TGTGCCAGCAGCGTACAGCCAAATAATTCACCCCTCCACTTT. It translates to CASSVQPNNSPLHF.

This clone showed up just once. The CDR3 sequence: CASSSTGTGGSDTQYF. The CDR3, as DNA: TGTGCCAGCAGTTCAACAGGGACAGGGGGCTCGGATACGCAGTATTTT. The rearrangement uses TRBV28 and TRBJ2-3; 12 bases match TRBD1. Per germline, CDR1 MDHEN and CDR2 SYDVKM. This CDR3 is 16 amino acids long. With V trimmed by 4 bases and J by 6 bases, 8 bases remained unmatched.

The V call is TRBV5-1, the J call TRBJ2-5, with D maybe TRBD1 (6 bases). The V and J ends lost 0 bases and 5 bases respectively, with 11 bases between them. CDR3 length: 14 amino acids. Germline V lookup: CDR1 SGHRS, CDR2 YFSETQ. CDR3 nucleotides: TGCGCCAGCAGCTTGGCCCGGCAGGGGGAGACCCAGTACTTC. This codes for CASSLARQGETQYF.

The chain uses TRBV9 and TRBJ1-1, with D hard to call. V gave up 0 bases and J gave up 3 bases, with 15 bases separating them. Germline CDR1 reads SGDLS; CDR2 reads YYNGEE. There are 16 residues in the CDR3. CDR3 in amino acids: CASSVAPRVADTEAFF. The CDR3 DNA sequence: TGTGCCAGCAGCGTAGCTCCGAGGGTAGCGGACACTGAAGCTTTCTTT. Together with reference TRBV9 and TRBJ1-1, the CDR3 gives the full variable domain: DSGVTQTPKHLITATGQRVTLRCSPRSGDLSVYWYQQSLDQGLQFLIQYYNGEERAKGNILERFSAQQFPDLHSELNLSSLELGDSALYFCASSVAPRVADTEAFFGQGTRLTVV.

J is TRBJ1-4 and V is TRBV7-2; 12 positions agree with TRBD1. Unmatched junction bases numbered 5, after V lost 4 bases and J lost 5 bases. CDR3 length equals 16 residues. Germline V lookup: CDR1 SGHTA, CDR2 FQGNSA. CDR3 sequence (DNA): TGTGCCAGCAGCTCCCGGGACAGGGGGCTGAATGAAAAACTGTTTTTT. This sequence encodes CASSSRDRGLNEKLFF.

This clone occurred a few times. The J gene is TRBJ2-1, the V gene TRBV7-2; 13 bases line up with TRBD2. Germline-derived CDR1 and CDR2 are SGHTA and FQGNSA. This CDR3 region has 14 residues. The trim removed 5 bases at V and 15 bases at J, leaving 10 bases unmatched. CDR3 coding DNA: TGTGCCAGCAGCCCCGGGACTAGCGGGGCCAGTGGGTTCTTC. Its translation: CASSPGTSGASGFF.

V and J are TRBV5-4 and TRBJ2-3, with D maybe TRBD2 (5 bases). The germline CDR1 and CDR2 sequences are SGHNT and YYREEE (reference sequence). The V gene lost 0 bases and the J gene lost 3 bases, with 11 bases spanning the gap. This CDR3 has 15 amino acids. In DNA, the CDR3 is TGTGCCAGCAGCTTGGCGGGATCGAGGACAGATACGCAGTATTTT. It yields the protein CASSLAGSRTDTQYF. The whole variable domain, remainder taken from reference TRBV5-4 and TRBJ2-3, is ETGVTQSPTHLIKTRGQQVTLRCSSQSGHNTVSWYQQALGQGPQFIFQYYREEENGRGNFPPRFSGLQFPNYSSELNVNALELDDSALYLCASSLAGSRTDTQYFGPGTRLTVL.